The 5 T cell receptor beta chains below were found in one sample sequenced in a study of cytomegalovirus exposure and HLA in healthy donors. In the PCR, 60 Vbeta and 13 Jbeta primers were used. Repertoires were generated with immunoSEQ multiplex PCR, while TCRdb's copy carries only in-frame clones and drops some. Altogether roughly 120,000 clones are present, roughly 79% being singletons, with the ten largest covering less than 9.5%. The sample consisted of PBMCs. Receptor source: a woman aged 50 to 60 in good health and CMV-seropositive.

Points on this clone: Other DNA sequences in the same sample also yield this CDR3. V usage is TRBV2 and J usage is TRBJ2-5; weak D call: TRBD1 (6 bases). CDR1 and CDR2 from the germline V gene are SNHLY and FYNNEI. Trimming removed 1 base at V and 1 base at J, with 7 bases between. The CDR3 length is 14 residues. This chain's CDR3 is CASSEGTVQETQYF. Here the CDR3 DNA reads TGTGCCAGCAGTGAAGGGACAGTCCAAGAGACCCAGTACTTC. The variable domain in full, with the rest retrieved from reference TRBV2 and TRBJ2-5, is EPEVTQTPSHQVTQMGQEVILRCVPISNHLYFYWYRQILGQKVEFLVSFYNNEISEKSEIFDDQFSVERPDGSNFTLKIRSTKLEDSAMYFCASSEGTVQETQYFGPGTRLLVL.

V gene TRBV6-1 combines with J gene TRBJ1-4, with 8 bases aligning to TRBD1. The CDR3 length is 13 residues. CDR1 is MNHNS, CDR2 SASEGT, per germline. V lost 8 bases to trimming and J lost 4 bases; unmatched junction nucleotides: 3. The CDR3 nucleotides are TGTGCCAGCGGGGGACAGGATAATGAAAAACTGTTTTTT. Encoded protein: CASGGQDNEKLFF.

The chain employs TRBV5-1 and TRBJ2-3; 8 nucleotides align to TRBD2. This CDR3 spans 14 amino acids. CDR1 is SGHRS and CDR2 is YFSETQ in the germline V gene. J lost 6 bases, V lost 4 bases, and 7 bases had no gene match. CDR3 nucleotides: TGCGCCAGCAGCCCAAACCGGGGGGGGGATACGCAGTATTTT. Amino acids: CASSPNRGGDTQYF.

This clone came up a few times. This chain uses TRBV6-1 with TRBJ2-5; 9 bases are shared with TRBD2. Germline assignment: CDR1 MNHNS and CDR2 SASEGT. V shed 7 bases and J 2 bases; nucleotides not matched to a gene: 8. CDR3 size: 15 residues. In DNA, the CDR3 is TGTGCCAGCAATGTTCTAGCGGGGATACAAGAGACCCAGTACTTC. This sequence encodes CASNVLAGIQETQYF.

The rearrangement joins TRBV6-9 to TRBJ1-5; a possible D gene is TRBD1 (5 bases). Trimming pared 7 bases from V and 0 bases from J, leaving 19 bases between. CDR3 size: 17 residues. Germline CDR1 reads MNHGY; CDR2 reads SVAAGI. CDR3 residues: CASTWGEGDYSNQPQHF. CDR3 nucleotide sequence: TGTGCCAGCACTTGGGGGGAAGGAGATTATAGCAATCAGCCCCAGCATTTT.